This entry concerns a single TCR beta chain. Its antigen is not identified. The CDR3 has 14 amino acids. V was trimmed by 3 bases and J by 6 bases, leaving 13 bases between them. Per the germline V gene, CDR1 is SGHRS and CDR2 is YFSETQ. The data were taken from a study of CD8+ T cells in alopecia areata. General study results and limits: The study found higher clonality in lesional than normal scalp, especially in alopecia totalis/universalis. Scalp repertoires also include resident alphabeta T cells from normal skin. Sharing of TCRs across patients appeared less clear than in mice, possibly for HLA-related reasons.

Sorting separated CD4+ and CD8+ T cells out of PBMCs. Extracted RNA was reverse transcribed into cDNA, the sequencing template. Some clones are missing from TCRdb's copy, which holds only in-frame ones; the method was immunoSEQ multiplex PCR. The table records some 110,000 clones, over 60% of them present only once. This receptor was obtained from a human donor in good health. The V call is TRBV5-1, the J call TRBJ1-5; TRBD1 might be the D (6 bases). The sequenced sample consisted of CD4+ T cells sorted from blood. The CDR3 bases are TGCGCCAGCAGCTACGGGGGCTTGGGTCAGCCCCAGCATTTT. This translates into CASSYGGLGQPQHF.